This TCR beta chain was found in a study of cytomegalovirus exposure and HLA in healthy donors (dated by TCRdb to about 2017). Regarding the complete study: An earlier analysis of roughly 570 of the donors reported approximately 260 Gb of sequence data and around 120 million unique TCR beta sequences obtained from 180 million or so T cells. In addition to the first cohort of roughly 700 subjects, a separate validation cohort of approximately 130 different subjects was used. An earlier analysis of several hundred of the donors used high-throughput TCR beta sequencing to judge whether each TCR beta V gene segment behaved as functional or pseudogenic. Several DR-DQ haplotypes were handled as single units for association and clustering, since linkage in the cohort was strong. Among about 370 genotyped donors of the cohort, an average of around 220,000 unique TCR beta nucleotide sequences was sequenced per donor, of which approximately 19% were non-productive. A later genetic analysis took genome-wide SNP genotypes for about 55% of the 666 donors and used that subset as a discovery cohort. The T cell repertoires of 550 to 850 subjects were profiled by immunosequencing and related to cytomegalovirus serostatus. The study combined high-throughput TCR immunosequencing, statistical association of individual TCRs with disease status, and machine learning to predict cytomegalovirus infection status. In the later analysis, no new phenotypic data were used to find candidate immune exposures; instead, reliance was placed on TCR beta sequences and their occurrence across donors. Roughly 300 gigabases of sequencing data and around 90 million unique TCR sequences made up an early release that covered 640 HLA-typed donors. Class I and class II HLA loci were covered by the typing at four-digit resolution. Typing coverage differed by locus: A, B, C, DRB1 and DQB1 were typed in roughly 629-640 donors, DQA1 in 522, DPA1 in some 600, and DPB1 in 400 to 480. The study was designed to test whether signatures of past pathogen exposure could be identified by cataloging public T cell receptors. Of the roughly 400 genotyped donors, approximately 80% fell in the genetic ancestry cluster associated with self-reported Caucasian donors. Donor age, sex, ethnicity and CMV serostatus were collected together with the repertoire data. A later analysis re-examined previously published TCR beta repertoires from several hundred donors and added high-resolution HLA genotyping to investigate patterns of TCR occurrence. Every discovery cohort repertoire had been produced on one sequencing platform.

The CDR3, cysteine through phenylalanine, is 12 amino acids long. Only the CDR3 DNA stays, 36 bases, in frame from base 1. From a lookup of the germline V gene (reference sequence), CDR1 and CDR2 are SEHNR and FQNEAQ. Trimming removed 3 bases from V and 11 bases from J, leaving 13 bases between the germline ends. On the study overall, not on this receptor specifically: In a later analysis, TCR association rates were found to vary across HLA loci, with the most associated TCRs seen for DRB1 alleles and the fewest for HLA-C alleles. V-gene and J-gene trimming of TCR beta chains was associated with a missense DCLRE1C variant in a later genetic analysis, and the association was replicated in an independent cohort. Assigning TCR associations to individual alleles was difficult when HLA alleles, especially DR and DQ, strongly co-occurred. The classifier was reported to diagnose cytomegalovirus status with high specificity and sensitivity in both the original and validation cohorts. A later genetic analysis reported fewer N-insertions in productive TCRs among donors in an Asian-associated ancestry cluster than the roughly 640-donor mean. In an earlier analysis of roughly 560 of the donors, most TCR beta V segments were observed in productive rearrangements about 87% or about 30% of the time, broadly matching IMGT annotations. Most TCR sequences were seen in very few donors, while some public TCRs were found in many individuals. Several of the top co-occurrence clusters appeared to be linked to parvovirus B19, influenza, CMV and Epstein-Barr virus, according to a later analysis. Compared with equally common non-associated chains, HLA-associated TCR beta chains in a later analysis were more clonally expanded and had lower generation probabilities. A total of 164 TCR beta chains were listed by the study as associated with cytomegalovirus. A cluster of highly shared sequence variants was judged likely to represent a technical artifact of the sequencing pipeline. In vitro tests confirmed that a few of the cytomegalovirus-associated TCR beta chains recognize cytomegalovirus antigens. A further reported finding was that TCR beta sequences accurately predicted the HLA-A and HLA-B alleles for most subjects in the first cohort. The earlier analysis of 587 of the donors excluded seventeen rarely observed V segments, including chromosome 9 orphons, because counts were too low. Some IMGT-functional V segments, including TRBV6-2 and TRBV6-3, could not be told apart with the 87-base-pair reads, so those segments were excluded. A later analysis found that most CMV-associated TCR beta chains appeared HLA-restricted, with HLA associations seemingly driven largely by CMV exposure. CMV serostatus was the only immune exposure information available for the cohort. Sequencing depth was assumed to be roughly uniform across donors in the presence/absence analyses, though that assumption may not hold. According to the authors, the approach could potentially be generalized to other disease states and immunological phenotypes. Because HLA typing was unavailable for some donors at each locus, only the typed subset was used in association tests. At a false discovery rate of 0.05, a later analysis linked 16,951 TCR beta sequences to specific HLA alleles. This cohort had only TCR beta chains sequenced, and the lack of alpha or paired-chain data limited which features could be detected. Correlated functional status among segregating V segments might reflect linkage disequilibrium, but an unknown experimental factor could not be ruled out.

The cohort was made up of 500 to 800 healthy bone marrow donors. At the time of sampling, every cohort member was nominally healthy, though immune exposures that went unrecorded were likely present. The donor was CMV seronegative and was included in the group of about 400 seronegative cohort members. A peripheral blood sample was provided by each donor, and peripheral blood mononuclear cells were used for TCR beta sequencing. Genomic DNA was extracted from the blood cell samples with the Qiagen DNeasy Blood Extraction Kit. To prepare the library, the immunoSEQ multiplex PCR assay was applied. For the multiplex PCR, a mixture combining 60 forward primers for TCR Vbeta segments and 13 reverse primers for TCR Jbeta segments was used. The CDR3 region of rearranged TCR beta genes was amplified from genomic DNA with a multiplex PCR assay. On the Illumina HiSeq System, the amplified TCR beta libraries were sequenced as 87-base-pair reads. The published analysis was carried out like this. Across the 600 to 700 repertoires, a later analysis counted approximately 75 million unique TCR beta chains, around 11 million of which were shared by at least two donors. A nearest-neighbor algorithm error-corrected the raw reads and collapsed the reads into unique sequences, merging closely related sequences to remove PCR and sequencing errors. V, D and J gene segments were assigned by aligning CDR3 sequences to IMGT reference sequences. For a sequence to be retained, a match of at least six nucleotides to both a V gene segment and a J gene segment was required. Rearrangements were classified as productive when the CDR3 lacked stop codons and remained in frame with V and J, and all other rearrangements were classified as non-productive. CDR3 was defined according to IMGT convention as the region running from the second conserved V-encoded cysteine to the conserved J-encoded phenylalanine. The earlier analysis of about 560 of the donors excluded any sequence lacking an unambiguous match to a single V gene segment. An earlier analysis of several hundred of the donors called V segments functional above 56.7% productive rearrangements and segregating when the between-donor standard deviation exceeded 5%. A statistical classification framework was built to diagnose cytomegalovirus status from the catalog of TCR beta chain sequences. In a later analysis, TCR nucleotide sequences were compared against IMGT/GENE-DB human TR gene sequences so that V and J genes could be assigned. Using the TCRdist pipeline, a later analysis assigned CDR3 sequences along with most-parsimonious VDJ recombination scenarios. In a later analysis, every TCR beta chain was defined by the combination of its CDR3 amino acid sequence and its V-gene family, and reads without a unique V-gene family were dropped. As a way to deal with suspected cross-contamination and a sequencing artifact, a later analysis dropped hundreds of nucleotide sequences that were highly shared and had low generation probability. In a later analysis, a clonal expansion index was calculated for each public chain from normalized within-repertoire ranks of inferred template counts. A later analysis computed generation probabilities with a VDJ recombination model fitted to out-of-frame rearrangements, and checked the results against IGoR. A later analysis scored TCR-TCR, TCR-HLA and TCR-CMV co-occurrence with hypergeometric tests, applying a repertoire-size bias correction to TCR pairs. In a later analysis, false discovery rates were estimated by permuting HLA or CMV assignments 20 times. A later analysis grouped co-occurring TCRs with DBSCAN, adding TCRdist sequence similarity when clustering within HLA-allele-positive subsets. For co-occurrence clustering, repertoires with fewer than 30,000 or more than 120,000 public chains were excluded, along with roughly 5 repertoires with anomalous nucleotide sharing. This immuneACCESS table, as held by TCRdb, lists in-frame sequences with V and J called but not all clones. Of the missing ones, under half trace to an unresolved V gene in checked studies; the others have no known cause. V, J and clone size were drawn from that table, and D and trimming were deduced from the DNA. This sample comprises about 170,000 clones, 60% to 80% of them detected only once. Over 3% of the sample belongs to the ten largest clones.

On this clone: Its specific antigen is unknown. Base qualities are not provided; no much larger clone lies one nucleotide away.

Specimen: PBMCs. The sequence is built from TRBV7-9 and TRBJ1-1, with TRBD1 as a weak D call on 6 bases. This receptor was obtained from a female donor in good health and CMV-seronegative. The nucleotides are TGTGCCAGCAGCTTGGCAGGGGCCGGGGCTTTCTTT. Translation gives CASSLAGAGAFF.